This TCR beta chain emerged from a study of identical twins. This CDR3 is built from 13 residues. Looked up from germline, CDR1 is SGHTA and CDR2 is FQGNSA. V gave up 4 bases and J gave up 7 bases, with 13 bases separating them. This clonotype was found a few times. The antigen remains undetermined. Findings and limits, study-wide: Within monozygotic twins, out-of-frame TCR alpha sharing was underestimated by the models. Invariant cells of the MAIT and iNKT types might have partly distorted the zero-insertion analyses.

The cDNA had a unique molecular identifier and a template-switch universal primer site. TCRdb ran MiXCR on the 5' RACE reads and lists one entry per CDR3 protein. The sample gives about 570,000 distinct CDR3 sequences, just under 10% of which show up once; approximately 3% is in the top ten. The sample was also reused in another study, on yellow fever vaccine responses in identical twins. That work states: Twins reportedly had a vaccine T cell response that seemed partly convergent, partly personalized.

The genes are TRBV7-2 and TRBJ2-5, with D possibly TRBD1 on 5 matching bases. This receptor was identified in a woman aged 18-29 years in good health. The sequenced material came from PBMCs. The chain's CDR3 is CASSSGLHTTQYF. The DNA for the CDR3 is TGTGCCAGCAGCTCAGGGCTCCATACGACCCAGTACTTC.